This TCR beta chain was identified during a study of PD-1 blockade in mismatch repair-deficient tumors. Study-level background: Enrolled about 2012-2016, patients had progressing, pretreated mismatch repair-deficient cancers of about a dozen types. General observations from the study: Rapid post-treatment expansion, then contraction, generally preceding radiologic response, marked tumor-resident clones.

Every patient had mismatch repair deficiency by PCR or immunohistochemistry. TCRs were sequenced from a few patients responding to pembrolizumab. Sequenced by immunoSEQ multiplex PCR; TCRdb stores in-frame clones only, minus some. The sample comprises roughly 70,000 clones, around four fifths of which are singletons, and roughly 6% rests with the top ten. Comments on this clone: The antigen is unknown.

The CDR3 sequence is 15 residues long. V was clipped by 8 bases and J by 1 base; unmatched bases: 10. Germline V CDR1 and CDR2: LNHDA, SQIVND (reference sequence). The source of this sequence is an adult with mismatch repair-deficient cancer. The starting material was peripheral blood, obtained 2 weeks after starting pembrolizumab. The chain uses TRBV19 and TRBJ1-1, with 7 bases that match TRBD1. CDR3 in amino acids: CASRTGDLSNTEAFF. Written as DNA, the CDR3 is TGTGCCAGTCGTACAGGGGACTTATCGAACACTGAAGCTTTCTTT.